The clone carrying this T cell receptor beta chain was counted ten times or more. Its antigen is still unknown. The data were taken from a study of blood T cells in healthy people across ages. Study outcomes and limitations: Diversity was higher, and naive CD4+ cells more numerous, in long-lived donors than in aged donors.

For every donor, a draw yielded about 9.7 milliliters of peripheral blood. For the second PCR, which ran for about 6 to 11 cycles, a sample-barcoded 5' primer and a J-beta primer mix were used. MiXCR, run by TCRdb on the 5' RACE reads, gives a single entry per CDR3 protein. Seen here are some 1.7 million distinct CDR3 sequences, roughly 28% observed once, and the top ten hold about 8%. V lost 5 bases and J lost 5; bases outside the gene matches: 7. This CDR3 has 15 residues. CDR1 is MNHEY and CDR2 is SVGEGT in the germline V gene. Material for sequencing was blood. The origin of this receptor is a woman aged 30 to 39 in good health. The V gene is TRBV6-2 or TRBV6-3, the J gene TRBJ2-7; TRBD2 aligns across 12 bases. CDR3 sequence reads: CASSPSGRATNEQYF. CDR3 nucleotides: TGTGCCAGCAGTCCTAGCGGGAGGGCCACAAACGAGCAGTACTTC.